These T cell receptor beta chains were read from a single sample in a study of CD8 T cells in Susac syndrome. Via MiXCR, TCRdb re-called the immunoSEQ multiplex PCR reads, giving one row per CDR3 protein. This table holds approximately 130,000 distinct CDR3 sequences, approximately 90% found once. The sample consisted of CD8+ T cells from PBMCs. These TCRs come from a human donor with multiple sclerosis. CDR3s include the opening cysteine and the closing phenylalanine or tryptophan. A D gene is named only where the DNA matches it firmly. Clone sizes are given selectively: once, few, many, or a class where the clone is expanded.

j_call clone_size v_call d_call cdr3_aa cdr3_nt
TRBJ1-5 . TRBV5-5 . CASSLWGGPGYQPQHF TGTGCCAGCAGCTTGTGGGGCGGCCCGGGATATCAGCCCCAGCATTTT
TRBJ1-2 . TRBV19 . CASSNQGRSYGYTF TGTGCCAGTAGCAATCAGGGGAGGAGCTATGGCTACACCTTC
TRBJ2-2 . TRBV9 . CASREGQGGANTGELFF TGTGCCAGCAGGGAAGGGCAGGGGGGCGCGAACACCGGGGAGCTGTTTTTT
TRBJ2-7 . TRBV9 . CASSVGRGSSYEQYF TGTGCCAGCAGCGTAGGACGGGGGAGCTCCTACGAGCAGTACTTC
TRBJ1-2 . TRBV19 . CASSPGSLYGYTF TGTGCCAGTAGTCCGGGTAGTCTGTACGGCTACACCTTC
TRBJ2-4 once TRBV5-4 TRBD1 CASTMTGRENIQYF TGTGCCAGCACCATGACAGGGCGGGAAAACATTCAGTACTTC
TRBJ2-7 . TRBV7-9 . CASSLAGWPYEQYF TGTGCCAGCAGCTTAGCAGGGTGGCCCTACGAGCAGTACTTC
TRBJ2-7 few TRBV27 . CASSLSGVEQYF TGTGCCAGCAGTTTATCCGGGGTCGAGCAGTACTTC
TRBJ2-1 . TRBV19 TRBD2 CASKLAGGSSYNEQFF TGTGCCAGTAAACTAGCGGGAGGAAGCTCCTACAATGAGCAGTTCTTC
TRBJ2-3 . TRBV6-5 . CASSYTSSVGTQYF TGTGCCAGCAGTTACACCTCTAGCGTGGGTACGCAGTATTTT
TRBJ2-3 . TRBV11-2 TRBD2 CASSLVETGGPDTQYF TGTGCCAGCAGCTTAGTTGAAACGGGAGGGCCAGATACGCAGTATTTT
TRBJ2-4 . TRBV7-2 TRBD2 CASSTRGTSGRGDIQYF TGTGCCAGCAGCACTAGAGGGACTAGCGGGAGGGGAGACATTCAGTACTTC
TRBJ2-7 once TRBV6-5 TRBD2 CASSYSGERERSYEQYF TGTGCCAGCAGTTACTCGGGTGAGCGGGAACGCTCCTACGAGCAGTACTTC
TRBJ2-7 once TRBV9 TRBD2 CASSVGLAGEEQYF TGTGCCAGCAGCGTCGGACTAGCGGGGGAGGAGCAGTACTTC
TRBJ2-5 . TRBV14 . CASSLVFGGQAPQETQYF TGTGCCAGCAGCCTTGTCTTTGGGGGGCAAGCCCCACAAGAGACCCAGTACTTC
TRBJ2-5 . TRBV28 . CASNRGGQKETQYF TGTGCCAGCAACCGAGGCGGGCAGAAAGAGACCCAGTACTTC
TRBJ2-7 once TRBV3-1 . CASSHVGEDGYEQYF TGTGCCAGCAGCCACGTGGGGGAGGACGGGTACGAGCAGTACTTC
TRBJ1-2 . TRBV7-8 . CASSLAPARYGYTF TGTGCCAGCAGCTTAGCGCCGGCCCGTTATGGCTACACCTTC
TRBJ1-1 . TRBV28 . CASSLWAGDEAFF TGTGCCAGCAGTTTATGGGCAGGGGATGAAGCTTTCTTT
TRBJ2-7 . TRBV7-9 TRBD2 CASSSRTSGRYEQYF TGTGCCAGCAGCTCACGGACTAGCGGGAGATACGAGCAGTACTTC
TRBJ2-3 . TRBV6-4 TRBD2 CASSDTAGGADTQYF TGTGCCAGCAGTGACACCGCGGGAGGGGCAGATACGCAGTATTTT
TRBJ2-3 . TRBV11-2 . CASSLGQAGILATQYF TGTGCCAGCAGCTTAGGACAGGCCGGGATCTTGGCTACGCAGTATTTT
TRBJ1-2 . TRBV2 TRBD1 CASSAGQEAYGYTF TGTGCCAGCAGCGCCGGACAGGAAGCCTATGGCTACACCTTC
TRBJ2-7 . TRBV24-1 . CATSVDSYEQYF TGTGCCACCAGTGTTGACTCCTACGAGCAGTACTTC
TRBJ1-1 . TRBV10-3 . CAISEAGVRTEAFF TGTGCCATCAGTGAGGCGGGGGTTCGGACTGAAGCTTTCTTT
TRBJ1-1 . TRBV5-6 . CASSFGGINTEAFF TGTGCCAGCAGCTTCGGGGGAATAAACACTGAAGCTTTCTTT
TRBJ2-7 . TRBV29-1 . CSVRAGHGKQYF TGCAGCGTCCGAGCGGGACACGGAAAGCAGTACTTC
TRBJ2-3 . TRBV5-1 TRBD2 CASSSTSGSNSDTQYF TGCGCCAGCAGCTCTACTAGCGGGAGTAATTCAGATACGCAGTATTTT
TRBJ2-2 . TRBV20-1 . CSATSVGELFF TGCAGTGCTACTAGCGTCGGGGAGCTGTTTTTT
TRBJ1-1 . TRBV7-9 . CASSLWSFPEAFF TGTGCCAGCAGCTTATGGTCGTTTCCTGAAGCTTTCTTT
TRBJ2-5 . TRBV30 . CAWRFGETQYF TGTGCCTGGAGATTCGGTGAGACCCAGTACTTC
TRBJ2-3 once TRBV6-5 . CASGRGSTDTQYF TGTGCCAGCGGCCGGGGTTCCACAGATACGCAGTATTTT
TRBJ2-6 . TRBV14 TRBD1 CASSSGGPGANVLTF TGTGCCTCCTCGTCAGGGGGCCCTGGGGCCAACGTCCTGACTTTC
TRBJ1-1 . TRBV29-1 . CSVGLEGTEAFF TGCAGCGTTGGACTGGAGGGGACTGAAGCTTTCTTT
TRBJ2-7 few TRBV12-3/TRBV12-4 . CASSFGLYEQYF TGTGCCAGCAGTTTCGGGCTCTACGAGCAGTACTTC
TRBJ1-2 . TRBV28 TRBD1 CASSPTAGQTYGYTF TGTGCCAGCAGCCCAACCGCGGGACAGACCTATGGCTACACCTTC
TRBJ2-7 . TRBV12-3/TRBV12-4 TRBD2 CASSGLAGGTYEQYF TGTGCCAGCAGCGGACTAGCGGGAGGAACCTACGAGCAGTACTTC
TRBJ1-1 once TRBV4-1 . CASSPLGVDTEAFF TGCGCCAGCAGCCCCTTAGGTGTCGACACTGAAGCTTTCTTT
TRBJ1-5 . TRBV27 TRBD1 CASSLRGGGGNQPQHF TGTGCCAGCAGTTTACGGGGAGGGGGCGGCAATCAGCCCCAGCATTTT
TRBJ2-1 . TRBV2 TRBD2 CASRDTSGRANEQFF TGTGCCAGCAGGGATACTAGCGGGAGGGCCAATGAGCAGTTCTTC
TRBJ2-1 . TRBV7-9 . CASSFSEAWDEQFF TGTGCCAGCAGTTTTTCGGAGGCCTGGGATGAGCAGTTCTTC
TRBJ2-7 . TRBV5-1 . CASSLGSDYEQYF TGCGCCAGCAGCTTGGGAAGCGACTACGAGCAGTACTTC
TRBJ1-2 once TRBV20-1 TRBD1 CSARETGTGIYGYTF TGCAGTGCTAGAGAGACCGGGACAGGCATCTATGGCTACACCTTC
TRBJ1-5 once TRBV27 . CASRGDRNQPQHF TGTGCCAGCCGAGGCGACCGCAATCAGCCCCAGCATTTT
TRBJ1-5 . TRBV7-8 . CASSSSREGQPQHF TGTGCCAGCAGTTCCAGCCGGGAGGGACAGCCCCAGCATTTT
TRBJ2-5 . TRBV12-3/TRBV12-4 TRBD2 CASSPGLAGGGETQYF TGTGCCAGCAGTCCGGGACTAGCGGGAGGGGGCGAGACCCAGTACTTC
TRBJ1-5 . TRBV6-1 . CASSPIGGQPQHF TGTGCCAGCAGTCCGATAGGGGGTCAGCCCCAGCATTTT
TRBJ2-1 . TRBV29-1 . CSVIPEWGNEQFF TGCAGCGTTATCCCAGAGTGGGGCAATGAGCAGTTCTTC
TRBJ2-7 . TRBV7-9 . CASSPQDSLLYEQYF TGTGCCAGCAGCCCACAGGACAGCCTCCTATACGAGCAGTACTTC
TRBJ2-7 . TRBV5-1 . CASTPWGSVEQYF TGCGCCAGCACCCCATGGGGCTCCGTCGAGCAGTACTTC
TRBJ1-5 . TRBV7-9 . CASSFGRGNQPQHF TGTGCCAGCAGCTTTGGGCGGGGCAATCAGCCCCAGCATTTT